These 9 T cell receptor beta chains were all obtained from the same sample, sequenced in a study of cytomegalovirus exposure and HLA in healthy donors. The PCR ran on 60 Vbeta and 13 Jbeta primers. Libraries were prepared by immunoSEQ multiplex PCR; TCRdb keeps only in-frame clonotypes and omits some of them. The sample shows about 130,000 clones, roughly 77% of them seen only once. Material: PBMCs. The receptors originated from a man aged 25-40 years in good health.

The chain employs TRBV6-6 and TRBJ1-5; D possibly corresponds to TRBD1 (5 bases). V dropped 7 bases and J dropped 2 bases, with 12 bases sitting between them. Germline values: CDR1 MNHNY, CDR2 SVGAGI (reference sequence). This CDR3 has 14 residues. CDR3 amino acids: CASKRGGGNQPQHF. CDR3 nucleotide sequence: TGTGCCAGCAAACGTGGGGGGGGCAATCAGCCCCAGCATTTT.

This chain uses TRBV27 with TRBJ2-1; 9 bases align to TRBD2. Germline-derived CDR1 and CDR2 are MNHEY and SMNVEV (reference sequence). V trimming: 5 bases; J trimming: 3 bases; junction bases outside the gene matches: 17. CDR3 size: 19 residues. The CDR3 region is CASSGQTSGKGGFYNEQFF. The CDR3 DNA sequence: TGTGCCAGCAGTGGCCAGACTAGCGGAAAAGGGGGATTCTACAATGAGCAGTTCTTC.

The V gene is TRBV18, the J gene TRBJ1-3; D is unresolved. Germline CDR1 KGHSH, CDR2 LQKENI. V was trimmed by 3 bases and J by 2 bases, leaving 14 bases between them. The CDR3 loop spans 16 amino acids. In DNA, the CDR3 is TGTGCCAGCTCACCCAGGCAGGCAGTGACTGGAAACACCATATATTTT. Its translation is CASSPRQAVTGNTIYF.

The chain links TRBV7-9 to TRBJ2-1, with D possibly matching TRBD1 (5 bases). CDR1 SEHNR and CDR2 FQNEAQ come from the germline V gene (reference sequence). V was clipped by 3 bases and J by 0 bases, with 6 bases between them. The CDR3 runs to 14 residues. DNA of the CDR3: TGTGCCAGCAGCTTCAGGGACTCCTACAATGAGCAGTTCTTC. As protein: CASSFRDSYNEQFF.

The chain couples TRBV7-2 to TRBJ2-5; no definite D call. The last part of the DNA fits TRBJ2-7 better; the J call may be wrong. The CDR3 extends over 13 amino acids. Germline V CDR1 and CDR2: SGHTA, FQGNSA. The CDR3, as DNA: TGTGCCAGCAGCTTAGTTCAGGATTACGAGCAGTACTTC. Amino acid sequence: CASSLVQDYEQYF.

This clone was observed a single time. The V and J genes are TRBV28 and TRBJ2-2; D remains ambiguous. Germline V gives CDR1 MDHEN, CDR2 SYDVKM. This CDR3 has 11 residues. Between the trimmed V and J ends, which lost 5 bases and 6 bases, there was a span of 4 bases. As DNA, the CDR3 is TGTGCCAGCAGTAGAGCCGGGGAGCTGTTTTTT. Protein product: CASSRAGELFF.

The CDR3 DNA sequence: TGCAGCGTTGAAGATCAGCAGGGCCTCGGGGCTTTCTTT. Protein product: CSVEDQQGLGAFF. The V gene is TRBV29-1, the J gene TRBJ1-1; perhaps TRBD1 as D (5 bases). Germline CDR1 and CDR2: SQVTM and ANQGSEA. Trimming pared 0 bases from V and 11 bases from J, leaving 16 bases between. The CDR3 has 13 residues.

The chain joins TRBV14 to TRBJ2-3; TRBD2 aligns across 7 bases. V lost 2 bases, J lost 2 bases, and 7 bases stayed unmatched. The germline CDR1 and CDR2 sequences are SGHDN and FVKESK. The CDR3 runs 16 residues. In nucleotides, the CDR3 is TGTGCCAGCAGCCAACTCCCGGGACTATCCACAGATACGCAGTATTTT. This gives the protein CASSQLPGLSTDTQYF.

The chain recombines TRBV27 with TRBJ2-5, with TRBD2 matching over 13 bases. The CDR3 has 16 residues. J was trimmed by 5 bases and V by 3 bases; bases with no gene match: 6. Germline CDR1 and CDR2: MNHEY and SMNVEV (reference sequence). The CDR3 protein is CASSLGTSGITETQYF. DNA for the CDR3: TGTGCCAGCAGTTTGGGGACTAGCGGGATAACGGAGACCCAGTACTTC.